The rows below give T cell receptor beta chains drawn from one sample of a study of T-cell memory formation after mild COVID-19. TCRdb processed the 5' RACE reads anew with MiXCR; each CDR3 protein has one entry. The sample has 250,000 to 300,000 distinct CDR3 sequences; 15% to 20% are singletons. The specimen was PBMCs or a T cell subset sorted from them (not recorded which). These receptors all come from a man younger than 30 who had mild COVID-19 (a few samples of this study predate the infection). Cell type and time point are not known. The CDR3 runs from the conserved cysteine through the conserved F or W. Fields, in order: D gene, clone size, V gene, J gene, CDR3 protein, CDR3 DNA. A D gene is named only where the DNA matches it firmly. The size field is filled for only some rows; it gives once, few, many or a size class.

d_gene: TRBD1; abundance: once; v_gene: TRBV5-1; j_gene: TRBJ1-2; CDR3aa: CASSSGQVAYGYTF; CDR3nt: TGCGCCAGCAGTTCTGGACAGGTAGCCTATGGCTACACCTTC
d_gene: NA; abundance: NA; v_gene: TRBV6-2/TRBV6-3; j_gene: TRBJ1-6; CDR3aa: CASSGQHGNSPLHF; CDR3nt: TGTGCCAGCAGCGGACAACACGGCAATTCACCCCTCCACTTT
d_gene: TRBD2; abundance: NA; v_gene: TRBV5-6; j_gene: TRBJ2-3; CDR3aa: CASSLLAGESTDTQYF; CDR3nt: TGTGCCAGCAGCCTACTAGCGGGGGAGAGCACAGATACGCAGTATTTT
d_gene: NA; abundance: NA; v_gene: TRBV6-5; j_gene: TRBJ1-6; CDR3aa: CASGAWNSPLHF; CDR3nt: TGTGCCAGCGGGGCCTGGAACTCACCCCTCCACTTT
d_gene: NA; abundance: many; v_gene: TRBV12-5; j_gene: TRBJ2-1; CDR3aa: CASGSATTEQFF; CDR3nt: TGTGCTAGTGGCTCGGCCACTACTGAGCAGTTCTTC
d_gene: NA; abundance: few; v_gene: TRBV30; j_gene: TRBJ1-2; CDR3aa: CAWSGWVGYTF; CDR3nt: TGTGCCTGGAGTGGCTGGGTTGGCTACACCTTC
d_gene: TRBD1; abundance: NA; v_gene: TRBV10-2; j_gene: TRBJ1-5; CDR3aa: CASGRDRGGGNQPQHF; CDR3nt: TGCGCCAGCGGTCGGGACAGGGGAGGTGGCAATCAGCCCCAGCATTTT
d_gene: NA; abundance: few; v_gene: TRBV6-1; j_gene: TRBJ2-7; CDR3aa: CASSEAHEDEQYF; CDR3nt: TGTGCCAGCAGTGAAGCGCACGAGGACGAGCAGTACTTC
d_gene: NA; abundance: many; v_gene: TRBV6-2/TRBV6-3; j_gene: TRBJ1-5; CDR3aa: CASSSTGGNQPQHF; CDR3nt: TGTGCCAGCAGCTCGACAGGTGGGAATCAGCCCCAGCATTTT
d_gene: NA; abundance: NA; v_gene: TRBV15; j_gene: TRBJ2-1; CDR3aa: CATSRVNEQFF; CDR3nt: TGTGCCACCAGCAGGGTAAATGAGCAGTTCTTC
d_gene: NA; abundance: NA; v_gene: TRBV11-2; j_gene: TRBJ2-2; CDR3aa: CASSSYRDTGELFF; CDR3nt: TGTGCCAGCAGCTCATACAGGGACACCGGGGAGCTGTTTTTT
d_gene: NA; abundance: NA; v_gene: TRBV12-3/TRBV12-4; j_gene: TRBJ1-3; CDR3aa: CASRAGGASSGNTIYF; CDR3nt: TGTGCCAGCAGGGCGGGAGGCGCAAGCTCTGGAAACACCATATATTTT
d_gene: TRBD2; abundance: NA; v_gene: TRBV7-2; j_gene: TRBJ2-2; CDR3aa: CASAPRPASGGLNTGELFF; CDR3nt: TGTGCCAGCGCCCCCCGGCCTGCCAGCGGGGGCCTTAACACCGGGGAGCTGTTTTTT
d_gene: NA; abundance: NA; v_gene: TRBV7-9; j_gene: TRBJ2-5; CDR3aa: CASSSHRLRQSGETQYF; CDR3nt: TGTGCCAGCAGCTCGCACAGACTCCGACAGTCCGGAGAGACCCAGTACTTC
d_gene: NA; abundance: few; v_gene: TRBV5-6; j_gene: TRBJ2-1; CDR3aa: CASSSYRERNEQFF; CDR3nt: TGTGCCAGCAGCTCATACAGGGAAAGGAATGAGCAGTTCTTC
d_gene: TRBD1; abundance: few; v_gene: TRBV6-5; j_gene: TRBJ1-1; CDR3aa: CASSYFTGQGFNEAFF; CDR3nt: TGTGCCAGCAGTTACTTCACGGGACAGGGGTTCAATGAAGCTTTCTTT
d_gene: NA; abundance: few; v_gene: TRBV5-1; j_gene: TRBJ1-2; CDR3aa: CASSLWGYGYTF; CDR3nt: TGCGCCAGCAGCTTGTGGGGCTATGGCTACACCTTC
d_gene: NA; abundance: few; v_gene: TRBV5-1; j_gene: TRBJ1-2; CDR3aa: CASSLATRNGYTF; CDR3nt: TGCGCCAGCAGCTTGGCAACGAGAAATGGCTACACCTTC
d_gene: NA; abundance: NA; v_gene: TRBV7-6; j_gene: TRBJ2-3; CDR3aa: CASSPWSTPPHHTQYF; CDR3nt: TGTGCCAGCAGCCCCTGGAGCACCCCTCCACACCATACGCAGTATTTT
d_gene: NA; abundance: few; v_gene: TRBV6-5; j_gene: TRBJ1-1; CDR3aa: CASSFRATGVGTEAFF; CDR3nt: TGTGCCAGCAGCTTCCGAGCCACAGGCGTAGGCACTGAAGCTTTCTTT
d_gene: TRBD1; abundance: NA; v_gene: TRBV11-2; j_gene: TRBJ2-7; CDR3aa: CASSRDRVDHEQYF; CDR3nt: TGTGCCAGCAGCCGGGACAGGGTAGACCACGAGCAGTACTTC
d_gene: NA; abundance: few; v_gene: TRBV4-3; j_gene: TRBJ2-3; CDR3aa: CASSQDGRGYTQYF; CDR3nt: TGCGCCAGCAGCCAAGATGGTCGGGGGTATACGCAGTATTTT
d_gene: NA; abundance: NA; v_gene: TRBV4-2; j_gene: TRBJ2-3; CDR3aa: CASSQAYTGGTDTQYF; CDR3nt: TGTGCCAGCAGCCAAGCTTACACTGGGGGCACAGATACGCAGTATTTT
d_gene: NA; abundance: NA; v_gene: TRBV7-2; j_gene: TRBJ1-1; CDR3aa: CASSLGAVVEAFF; CDR3nt: TGTGCCAGCAGCTTAGGGGCAGTGGTTGAAGCTTTCTTT
d_gene: NA; abundance: NA; v_gene: TRBV11-2; j_gene: TRBJ1-6; CDR3aa: CASSPGISYNSPLHF; CDR3nt: TGTGCCAGCAGCCCCGGGATTTCCTATAATTCACCCCTCCACTTT
d_gene: NA; abundance: few; v_gene: TRBV24-1; j_gene: TRBJ2-3; CDR3aa: CATSDFGGADTQYF; CDR3nt: TGTGCCACCAGTGATTTCGGGGGAGCCGATACGCAGTATTTT
d_gene: NA; abundance: NA; v_gene: TRBV5-1; j_gene: TRBJ1-2; CDR3aa: CASSLAIVNGYGYTF; CDR3nt: TGCGCCAGCAGCTTGGCCATAGTGAACGGCTATGGCTACACCTTC
d_gene: NA; abundance: NA; v_gene: TRBV29-1; j_gene: TRBJ1-2; CDR3aa: CSVTNPVGGYGYTF; CDR3nt: TGCAGCGTTACAAACCCCGTTGGGGGCTATGGCTACACCTTC
d_gene: TRBD1; abundance: few; v_gene: TRBV20-1; j_gene: TRBJ1-2; CDR3aa: CSAHPAGQGVGYTF; CDR3nt: TGCAGTGCTCACCCCGCGGGACAGGGGGTCGGCTACACCTTC
d_gene: TRBD1; abundance: few; v_gene: TRBV20-1; j_gene: TRBJ2-2; CDR3aa: CSASGTGNGAGELFF; CDR3nt: TGCAGTGCTAGCGGGACAGGGAATGGTGCCGGGGAGCTGTTTTTT
d_gene: TRBD2; abundance: NA; v_gene: TRBV2; j_gene: TRBJ2-5; CDR3aa: CASRRSSGVEETQYF; CDR3nt: TGTGCCAGCAGGAGGAGTAGCGGGGTAGAAGAGACCCAGTACTTC
d_gene: TRBD1; abundance: NA; v_gene: TRBV25-1; j_gene: TRBJ1-1; CDR3aa: CASSERSGTGVGTEAFF; CDR3nt: TGTGCCAGCAGTGAGCGATCCGGGACAGGGGTTGGGACTGAAGCTTTCTTT
d_gene: NA; abundance: NA; v_gene: TRBV20-1; j_gene: TRBJ2-2; CDR3aa: CSAALTNTGELFF; CDR3nt: TGCAGTGCCGCGCTGACGAACACCGGGGAGCTGTTTTTT
d_gene: TRBD2; abundance: many; v_gene: TRBV4-1; j_gene: TRBJ2-1; CDR3aa: CASSQKRGGYNEQFF; CDR3nt: TGCGCCAGCAGCCAAAAGCGGGGGGGCTACAATGAGCAGTTCTTC
d_gene: NA; abundance: NA; v_gene: TRBV28; j_gene: TRBJ2-1; CDR3aa: CASSFSHSYNEQFF; CDR3nt: TGTGCCAGCAGTTTTAGTCACTCCTACAATGAGCAGTTCTTC
d_gene: NA; abundance: few; v_gene: TRBV6-6; j_gene: TRBJ1-6; CDR3aa: CASSYSPGQDPDNSPLHF; CDR3nt: TGTGCCAGCAGCTACTCTCCGGGCCAAGACCCGGACAATTCACCCCTCCACTTT
d_gene: TRBD1; abundance: many; v_gene: TRBV7-2; j_gene: TRBJ1-6; CDR3aa: CASSWGQADNSPLHF; CDR3nt: TGTGCCAGCAGCTGGGGACAGGCCGATAATTCACCCCTCCACTTT
d_gene: NA; abundance: NA; v_gene: TRBV3-1; j_gene: TRBJ1-1; CDR3aa: CASSHAKPSGDTEAFF; CDR3nt: TGTGCCAGCAGCCACGCGAAGCCGTCAGGGGACACTGAAGCTTTCTTT
d_gene: NA; abundance: NA; v_gene: TRBV6-2/TRBV6-3; j_gene: TRBJ2-4; CDR3aa: CASSYPGALAKNIQYF; CDR3nt: TGTGCCAGCAGTTACCCGGGAGCACTAGCCAAAAACATTCAGTACTTC
d_gene: TRBD1; abundance: few; v_gene: TRBV4-1; j_gene: TRBJ1-4; CDR3aa: CASSQKVGTVEKLFF; CDR3nt: TGCGCCAGCAGCCAAAAGGTCGGGACAGTTGAAAAACTGTTTTTT
d_gene: TRBD1; abundance: NA; v_gene: TRBV9; j_gene: TRBJ2-5; CDR3aa: CASSVQGAETQYF; CDR3nt: TGTGCCAGCAGCGTACAGGGGGCAGAGACCCAGTACTTC
d_gene: NA; abundance: few; v_gene: TRBV4-3; j_gene: TRBJ2-5; CDR3aa: CASSRQVSGNQETQYF; CDR3nt: TGCGCCAGCAGCCGACAAGTGTCAGGGAACCAAGAGACCCAGTACTTC
d_gene: TRBD1; abundance: few; v_gene: TRBV5-1; j_gene: TRBJ1-1; CDR3aa: CASSLDEGDRGRTEAFF; CDR3nt: TGCGCCAGCAGCTTGGACGAGGGGGACAGGGGTAGGACTGAAGCTTTCTTT
d_gene: NA; abundance: NA; v_gene: TRBV7-9; j_gene: TRBJ1-6; CDR3aa: CASSSLQGGNSPLHF; CDR3nt: TGTGCCAGCAGCTCATTACAGGGTGGGAATTCACCCCTCCACTTT
d_gene: NA; abundance: NA; v_gene: TRBV10-3; j_gene: TRBJ2-5; CDR3aa: CAISDPGKETQYF; CDR3nt: TGTGCCATCAGTGACCCAGGGAAGGAGACCCAGTACTTC